These T cell receptor beta chains were read from a single sample in a study of T cell responses to AZD1222 COVID-19 vaccine. The table came from immunoSEQ multiplex PCR; TCRdb's copy has only in-frame clones and leaves some out. The sample lists 150,000 to 200,000 clones, just over 85% occurring once. The material sequenced was peripheral blood, taken 28 days after the second AZD1222 dose. Receptor source: an adult who received the AZD1222 COVID-19 vaccine. Both conserved end residues are part of each CDR3. A D gene is named only where the DNA matches it firmly. A row's size may be missing; if present it is once, few, many or a size class.

clone size: .
CDR3 length: 15
D gene: .
V gene: TRBV19
J gene: TRBJ1-2
CDR3 protein: CATLAWERANYGYTF
CDR3 DNA: TGTGCCACCCTCGCGTGGGAGAGAGCTAACTATGGCTACACCTTC

clone size: .
CDR3 length: 14
D gene: .
V gene: TRBV6-5
J gene: TRBJ2-7
CDR3 protein: CASSPTGQHYEQYF
CDR3 DNA: TGTGCCAGCAGTCCAACGGGGCAGCACTACGAGCAGTACTTC

clone size: .
CDR3 length: 14
D gene: .
V gene: TRBV7-2
J gene: TRBJ1-2
CDR3 protein: CASSLVGGAYGYTF
CDR3 DNA: TGTGCCAGCAGCTTAGTGGGGGGGGCCTATGGCTACACCTTC

clone size: .
CDR3 length: 17
D gene: .
V gene: TRBV5-6
J gene: TRBJ2-2
CDR3 protein: CASSPRALNRYTGELFF
CDR3 DNA: TGTGCCAGCAGCCCTAGAGCACTAAACAGATACACCGGGGAGCTGTTTTTT

clone size: .
CDR3 length: 11
D gene: .
V gene: TRBV30
J gene: TRBJ1-1
CDR3 protein: CAWSRTYEAFF
CDR3 DNA: TGTGCCTGGAGCAGGACTTATGAAGCTTTCTTT

clone size: .
CDR3 length: 15
D gene: TRBD1
V gene: TRBV14
J gene: TRBJ1-6
CDR3 protein: CASSQRTGGNSPLHF
CDR3 DNA: TGTGCCAGCAGCCAGAGGACAGGGGGAAACTCACCCCTCCACTTT

clone size: .
CDR3 length: 14
D gene: TRBD1
V gene: TRBV19
J gene: TRBJ1-4
CDR3 protein: CASSTSRDRGKLFF
CDR3 DNA: TGTGCCAGTAGTACTTCCCGGGACAGGGGGAAACTGTTTTTT

clone size: .
CDR3 length: 13
D gene: .
V gene: TRBV9
J gene: TRBJ1-2
CDR3 protein: CASSGTAGYGYTF
CDR3 DNA: TGTGCCAGCAGCGGCACGGCGGGGTATGGCTACACCTTC

clone size: .
CDR3 length: 16
D gene: TRBD1
V gene: TRBV11-3
J gene: TRBJ1-1
CDR3 protein: CASSGRSGTGNTEAFF
CDR3 DNA: TGTGCCAGCTCGGGACGATCCGGGACAGGGAACACTGAAGCTTTCTTT

clone size: .
CDR3 length: 14
D gene: .
V gene: TRBV6-5
J gene: TRBJ1-1
CDR3 protein: CASSYSGGNTEAFF
CDR3 DNA: TGTGCCAGCAGTTACTCGGGTGGGAACACTGAAGCTTTCTTT

clone size: .
CDR3 length: 13
D gene: .
V gene: TRBV19
J gene: TRBJ2-7
CDR3 protein: CASSTVDGIVQYF
CDR3 DNA: TGTGCCAGTAGTACAGTGGACGGCATAGTGCAGTACTTC

clone size: .
CDR3 length: 15
D gene: TRBD1
V gene: TRBV20-1
J gene: TRBJ2-7
CDR3 protein: CSASASGTGGYEQYF
CDR3 DNA: TGCAGTGCTAGTGCCTCCGGGACAGGGGGCTACGAGCAGTACTTC

clone size: few
CDR3 length: 16
D gene: TRBD1
V gene: TRBV4-3
J gene: TRBJ1-2
CDR3 protein: CASSLRTGNFNYGYTF
CDR3 DNA: TGCGCCAGCAGCCTTCGGACAGGGAACTTCAACTATGGCTACACCTTC

clone size: .
CDR3 length: 12
D gene: .
V gene: TRBV20-1
J gene: TRBJ2-7
CDR3 protein: CSASRQSYEQYF
CDR3 DNA: TGCAGTGCTAGTAGGCAGTCCTACGAGCAGTACTTC

clone size: .
CDR3 length: 12
D gene: .
V gene: TRBV30
J gene: TRBJ2-3
CDR3 protein: CAWKHSTDTQYF
CDR3 DNA: TGTGCCTGGAAACACAGCACAGATACGCAGTATTTT

clone size: once
CDR3 length: 15
D gene: .
V gene: TRBV19
J gene: TRBJ2-2
CDR3 protein: CASSIAGRGTGELFF
CDR3 DNA: TGTGCCAGTAGTATCGCCGGCAGGGGAACCGGGGAGCTGTTTTTT

clone size: .
CDR3 length: 14
D gene: TRBD1
V gene: TRBV28
J gene: TRBJ2-3
CDR3 protein: CASRGTGFTDTQYF
CDR3 DNA: TGTGCCAGCAGGGGGACAGGATTCACAGATACGCAGTATTTT

clone size: .
CDR3 length: 20
D gene: .
V gene: TRBV18
J gene: TRBJ2-3
CDR3 protein: CASSLRSQTGPGRSTDTQYF
CDR3 DNA: TGTGCCAGCTCACTTAGGAGTCAGACCGGACCCGGTCGGAGCACAGATACGCAGTATTTT

clone size: .
CDR3 length: 15
D gene: .
V gene: TRBV19
J gene: TRBJ1-5
CDR3 protein: CASSPRAGSSQPQHF
CDR3 DNA: TGTGCCAGTAGCCCCCGGGCGGGGAGCAGTCAGCCCCAGCATTTT

clone size: .
CDR3 length: 16
D gene: TRBD1
V gene: TRBV6-2/TRBV6-3
J gene: TRBJ1-5
CDR3 protein: CASSPWGQGGNQPQHF
CDR3 DNA: TGTGCCAGCAGTCCATGGGGACAGGGGGGTAATCAGCCCCAGCATTTT

clone size: .
CDR3 length: 13
D gene: .
V gene: TRBV29-1
J gene: TRBJ2-3
CDR3 protein: CSAQKTETDTQYF
CDR3 DNA: TGCAGCGCACAAAAGACCGAGACAGATACGCAGTATTTT

clone size: .
CDR3 length: 14
D gene: .
V gene: TRBV30
J gene: TRBJ1-1
CDR3 protein: CAWREDAGVSGAFF
CDR3 DNA: TGTGCCTGGAGGGAGGACGCAGGGGTGTCGGGAGCTTTCTTT

clone size: few
CDR3 length: 16
D gene: TRBD1
V gene: TRBV7-2
J gene: TRBJ1-4
CDR3 protein: CASSLRQGFANEKLFF
CDR3 DNA: TGTGCCAGCAGCTTAAGACAGGGGTTTGCTAATGAAAAACTGTTTTTT

clone size: .
CDR3 length: 14
D gene: .
V gene: TRBV7-3
J gene: TRBJ2-1
CDR3 protein: CASSLLGGNNEQFF
CDR3 DNA: TGTGCCAGCAGCTTACTCGGGGGCAACAATGAGCAGTTCTTC

clone size: .
CDR3 length: 15
D gene: .
V gene: TRBV9
J gene: TRBJ2-2
CDR3 protein: CASSVVGQNTGELFF
CDR3 DNA: TGTGCCAGCAGCGTAGTGGGCCAAAACACCGGGGAGCTGTTTTTT

clone size: once
CDR3 length: 15
D gene: TRBD2
V gene: TRBV11-2
J gene: TRBJ2-3
CDR3 protein: CASSQRGASTDTQYF
CDR3 DNA: TGTGCCAGCAGCCAGCGGGGTGCTAGCACAGATACGCAGTATTTT

clone size: .
CDR3 length: 13
D gene: .
V gene: TRBV13
J gene: TRBJ2-7
CDR3 protein: CASSLLGNYEQYF
CDR3 DNA: TGTGCCAGCAGCTTACTAGGGAACTACGAGCAGTACTTC

clone size: .
CDR3 length: 13
D gene: .
V gene: TRBV7-2
J gene: TRBJ2-1
CDR3 protein: CASRKPPDNEQFF
CDR3 DNA: TGTGCCAGCAGAAAACCCCCGGACAATGAGCAGTTCTTC

clone size: .
CDR3 length: 15
D gene: .
V gene: TRBV5-6
J gene: TRBJ2-7
CDR3 protein: CASSLAPGPSYEQYF
CDR3 DNA: TGTGCCAGCAGCTTGGCCCCAGGGCCTTCCTACGAGCAGTACTTC

clone size: .
CDR3 length: 13
D gene: .
V gene: TRBV12-3/TRBV12-4
J gene: TRBJ1-1
CDR3 protein: CASSLAGGTEAFF
CDR3 DNA: TGTGCCAGCAGTTTAGCCGGTGGGACTGAAGCTTTCTTT

clone size: .
CDR3 length: 15
D gene: TRBD2
V gene: TRBV19
J gene: TRBJ2-7
CDR3 protein: CASSIRLAGTYEQYF
CDR3 DNA: TGTGCCAGTAGTATACGGCTAGCGGGGACTTACGAGCAGTACTTC

clone size: .
CDR3 length: 14
D gene: TRBD1
V gene: TRBV18
J gene: TRBJ1-2
CDR3 protein: CASSPSEGARGYTF
CDR3 DNA: TGTGCCAGCTCACCCTCGGAGGGGGCGCGTGGCTACACCTTC

clone size: .
CDR3 length: 14
D gene: .
V gene: TRBV9
J gene: TRBJ1-3
CDR3 protein: CASSVGGRGNTIYF
CDR3 DNA: TGTGCCAGCAGCGTAGGTGGGCGTGGAAACACCATATATTTT

clone size: .
CDR3 length: 14
D gene: TRBD1
V gene: TRBV25-1
J gene: TRBJ1-6
CDR3 protein: CASNLGTDNSPLHF
CDR3 DNA: TGTGCCAGCAATTTGGGGACAGATAATTCACCCCTCCACTTT

clone size: .
CDR3 length: 14
D gene: .
V gene: TRBV28
J gene: TRBJ1-2
CDR3 protein: CASNPSWVRVGYTF
CDR3 DNA: TGTGCCAGCAACCCCTCCTGGGTCCGGGTTGGCTACACCTTC

clone size: .
CDR3 length: 15
D gene: .
V gene: TRBV2
J gene: TRBJ1-2
CDR3 protein: CASSRTWQSNYGYTF
CDR3 DNA: TGTGCCAGCAGCAGAACGTGGCAGTCTAACTATGGCTACACCTTC

clone size: .
CDR3 length: 15
D gene: .
V gene: TRBV6-5
J gene: TRBJ1-5
CDR3 protein: CASTVTRAQDQPQHF
CDR3 DNA: TGTGCCAGCACCGTGACCCGGGCTCAGGATCAGCCCCAGCATTTT

clone size: .
CDR3 length: 13
D gene: TRBD2
V gene: TRBV29-1
J gene: TRBJ2-4
CDR3 protein: CSVDQRGINIQYF
CDR3 DNA: TGCAGCGTTGACCAGCGGGGGATTAACATTCAGTACTTC

clone size: .
CDR3 length: 15
D gene: TRBD1
V gene: TRBV4-1
J gene: TRBJ1-4
CDR3 protein: CASSQTGTGVEKLFF
CDR3 DNA: TGCGCCAGCAGCCAAACCGGGACAGGGGTTGAAAAACTGTTTTTT

clone size: .
CDR3 length: 15
D gene: .
V gene: TRBV2
J gene: TRBJ1-2
CDR3 protein: CASRVTRDGLYGYTF
CDR3 DNA: TGTGCCAGCAGGGTAACTCGGGACGGCCTCTATGGCTACACCTTC

clone size: .
CDR3 length: 22
D gene: TRBD2
V gene: TRBV24-1
J gene: TRBJ2-1
CDR3 protein: CATSDLQTSGGAFISSYNEQFF
CDR3 DNA: TGTGCCACCAGTGATTTGCAAACTAGCGGGGGGGCCTTTATAAGCTCCTACAATGAGCAGTTCTTC

clone size: .
CDR3 length: 15
D gene: TRBD1
V gene: TRBV5-4
J gene: TRBJ1-2
CDR3 protein: CASSLGTDTYYGYTF
CDR3 DNA: TGTGCCAGCAGCTTAGGGACAGATACTTACTATGGCTACACCTTC

clone size: .
CDR3 length: 14
D gene: .
V gene: TRBV9
J gene: TRBJ2-7
CDR3 protein: CASSQRYESYEQYF
CDR3 DNA: TGTGCCAGCAGCCAACGGTACGAGTCCTACGAGCAGTACTTC

clone size: .
CDR3 length: 14
D gene: .
V gene: TRBV7-2
J gene: TRBJ2-1
CDR3 protein: CASSLAARSNEQFF
CDR3 DNA: TGTGCCAGCAGCTTAGCGGCGAGGAGCAATGAGCAGTTCTTC

clone size: .
CDR3 length: 14
D gene: TRBD1
V gene: TRBV5-6
J gene: TRBJ1-2
CDR3 protein: CASSLAGTGSGYTF
CDR3 DNA: TGTGCCAGCAGCTTGGCCGGGACAGGGAGCGGCTACACCTTC

clone size: .
CDR3 length: 16
D gene: .
V gene: TRBV12-5
J gene: TRBJ1-2
CDR3 protein: CASGLIFKDLNYGYTF
CDR3 DNA: TGTGCTAGTGGTTTGATTTTTAAGGATTTAAACTATGGCTACACCTTC

clone size: .
CDR3 length: 12
D gene: .
V gene: TRBV5-4
J gene: TRBJ2-7
CDR3 protein: CASSVDGYEQYF
CDR3 DNA: TGTGCCAGCAGCGTCGACGGCTACGAGCAGTACTTC

clone size: .
CDR3 length: 13
D gene: .
V gene: TRBV9
J gene: TRBJ1-1
CDR3 protein: CASSVAPDTEAFF
CDR3 DNA: TGTGCCAGCAGCGTAGCCCCAGACACTGAAGCTTTCTTT

clone size: .
CDR3 length: 13
D gene: .
V gene: TRBV6-5
J gene: TRBJ1-4
CDR3 protein: CASSYSRLEKLFF
CDR3 DNA: TGTGCCAGCAGTTACTCTAGACTAGAAAAACTGTTTTTT

clone size: .
CDR3 length: 13
D gene: .
V gene: TRBV29-1
J gene: TRBJ1-1
CDR3 protein: CSVEVQWNTEAFF
CDR3 DNA: TGCAGCGTTGAAGTACAGTGGAACACTGAAGCTTTCTTT